The rows below give T cell receptor beta chains drawn from one sample of a study of identical twins. TCRdb re-called the 5' RACE reads with MiXCR, one entry per CDR3 protein. The sample lists about 890,000 distinct CDR3 sequences, 9% to 15% occurring once. The same data also contributed to another study, on yellow fever vaccine responses in identical twins.

Sequences were obtained from PBMCs. The receptors derive from a woman aged 18-29 years in good health. The CDR3 runs from the conserved cysteine through the conserved F or W. The D gene is left open where the match is weak. Part of the rows lack a size; the others show once, few, many or a class for expanded clones.

CDR3aa: CASSQEFRGYTF; CDR3nt: TGTGCCAGCAGCCAAGAGTTTAGAGGCTACACCTTC; v_gene: TRBV14; j_gene: TRBJ1-2; abundance: few; len: 12; d_gene: .
CDR3aa: CSAKTSWTDTQYF; CDR3nt: TGCAGTGCTAAGACTAGCTGGACAGATACGCAGTATTTT; v_gene: TRBV20-1; j_gene: TRBJ2-3; abundance: .; len: 13; d_gene: TRBD2
CDR3aa: CASSETVANYGYTF; CDR3nt: TGTGCCAGCAGCGAGACGGTAGCTAACTATGGCTACACCTTC; v_gene: TRBV9; j_gene: TRBJ1-2; abundance: few; len: 14; d_gene: .
CDR3aa: CSASPTSSGEYF; CDR3nt: TGCAGTGCTAGTCCGACTAGCAGCGGGGAGTACTTC; v_gene: TRBV20-1; j_gene: TRBJ2-7; abundance: .; len: 12; d_gene: TRBD2
CDR3aa: CSAREPTRDSYEQYF; CDR3nt: TGCAGTGCTAGAGAGCCTACGCGGGACTCCTACGAGCAGTACTTC; v_gene: TRBV20-1; j_gene: TRBJ2-7; abundance: many; len: 15; d_gene: .
CDR3aa: CASSIQGSSGNTIYF; CDR3nt: TGTGCCAGCAGTATACAGGGGTCCTCTGGAAACACCATATATTTT; v_gene: TRBV12-3/TRBV12-4; j_gene: TRBJ1-3; abundance: .; len: 15; d_gene: TRBD1
CDR3aa: CATSPIGNTGELFF; CDR3nt: TGTGCCACCTCCCCCATCGGGAACACCGGGGAGCTGTTTTTT; v_gene: TRBV24-1; j_gene: TRBJ2-2; abundance: few; len: 14; d_gene: .
CDR3aa: CASSSLTSGRGNEQFF; CDR3nt: TGTGCCAGCAGCTCCTTAACTAGCGGGAGGGGCAATGAGCAGTTCTTC; v_gene: TRBV7-9; j_gene: TRBJ2-1; abundance: few; len: 16; d_gene: TRBD2
CDR3aa: CASSAGSTQYF; CDR3nt: TGTGCCAGCAGTGCTGGGAGTACGCAGTATTTT; v_gene: TRBV25-1; j_gene: TRBJ2-3; abundance: few; len: 11; d_gene: .
CDR3aa: CASSPFGQGTNSPLHF; CDR3nt: TGTGCCAGCAGCCCGTTTGGCCAGGGCACGAATTCACCCCTCCACTTT; v_gene: TRBV3-1; j_gene: TRBJ1-6; abundance: few; len: 16; d_gene: .
CDR3aa: CATRQEMNTEAFF; CDR3nt: TGCGCCACTCGACAGGAAATGAACACTGAAGCTTTCTTT; v_gene: TRBV5-1; j_gene: TRBJ1-1; abundance: .; len: 13; d_gene: .
CDR3aa: CASSWGLAGGQPHEQFF; CDR3nt: TGCGCCAGCAGCTGGGGGTTAGCGGGGGGGCAGCCTCATGAGCAGTTCTTC; v_gene: TRBV5-1; j_gene: TRBJ2-1; abundance: many; len: 17; d_gene: TRBD2
CDR3aa: CASRGTSANTGELFF; CDR3nt: TGTGCCAGCAGGGGGACTAGCGCGAACACCGGGGAGCTGTTTTTT; v_gene: TRBV2; j_gene: TRBJ2-2; abundance: few; len: 15; d_gene: TRBD2
CDR3aa: CASWGVGDGADTQYF; CDR3nt: TGTGCCAGCTGGGGGGTGGGGGACGGGGCAGATACGCAGTATTTT; v_gene: TRBV27; j_gene: TRBJ2-3; abundance: .; len: 15; d_gene: .
CDR3aa: CAISGLGVSADTQYF; CDR3nt: TGTGCCATCAGTGGTTTAGGGGTGTCGGCAGATACGCAGTATTTT; v_gene: TRBV10-3; j_gene: TRBJ2-3; abundance: few; len: 15; d_gene: .
CDR3aa: CASSPSGGLSSYNEQFF; CDR3nt: TGTGCCAGCAGCCCTTCTGGCGGGCTAAGCTCCTACAATGAGCAGTTCTTC; v_gene: TRBV9; j_gene: TRBJ2-1; abundance: few; len: 17; d_gene: .